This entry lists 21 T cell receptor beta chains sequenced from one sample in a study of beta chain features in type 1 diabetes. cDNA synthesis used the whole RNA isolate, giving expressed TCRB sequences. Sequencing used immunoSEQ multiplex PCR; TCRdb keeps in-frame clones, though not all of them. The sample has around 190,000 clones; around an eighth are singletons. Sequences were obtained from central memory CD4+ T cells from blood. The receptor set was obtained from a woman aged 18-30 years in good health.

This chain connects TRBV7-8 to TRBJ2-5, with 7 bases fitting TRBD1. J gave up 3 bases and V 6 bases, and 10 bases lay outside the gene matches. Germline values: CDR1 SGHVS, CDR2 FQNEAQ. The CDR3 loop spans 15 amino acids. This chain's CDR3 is CASSLGRGWEETQYF. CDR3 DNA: TGTGCCAGCAGTCTGGGCAGGGGGTGGGAAGAGACCCAGTACTTC.

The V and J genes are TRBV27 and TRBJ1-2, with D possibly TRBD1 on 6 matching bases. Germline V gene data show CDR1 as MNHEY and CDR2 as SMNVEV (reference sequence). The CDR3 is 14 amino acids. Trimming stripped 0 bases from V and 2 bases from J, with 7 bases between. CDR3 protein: CASSLSGANYGYTF. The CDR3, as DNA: TGTGCCAGCAGTTTATCGGGGGCCAACTATGGCTACACCTTC.

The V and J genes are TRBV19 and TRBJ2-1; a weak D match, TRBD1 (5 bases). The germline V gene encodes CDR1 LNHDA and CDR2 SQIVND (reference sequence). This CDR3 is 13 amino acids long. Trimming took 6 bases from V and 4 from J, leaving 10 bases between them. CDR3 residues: CASRTTGYNEQFF. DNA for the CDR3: TGTGCCAGTAGAACTACAGGTTACAATGAGCAGTTCTTC.

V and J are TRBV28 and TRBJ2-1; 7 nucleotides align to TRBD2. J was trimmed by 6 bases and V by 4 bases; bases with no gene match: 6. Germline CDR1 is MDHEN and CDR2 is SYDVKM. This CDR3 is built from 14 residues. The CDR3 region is CASSSSGTLNEQFF. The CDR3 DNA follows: TGTGCCAGCAGTTCCAGCGGGACCCTCAATGAGCAGTTCTTC. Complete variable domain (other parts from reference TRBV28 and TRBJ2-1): DVKVTQSSRYLVKRTGEKVFLECVQDMDHENMFWYRQDPGLGLRLIYFSYDVKMKEKGDIPEGYSVSREKKERFSLILESASTNQTSMYLCASSSSGTLNEQFFGPGTRLTVL.

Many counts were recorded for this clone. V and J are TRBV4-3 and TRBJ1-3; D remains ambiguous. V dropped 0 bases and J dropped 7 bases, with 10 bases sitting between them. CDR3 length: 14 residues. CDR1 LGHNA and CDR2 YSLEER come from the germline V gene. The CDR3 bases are TGCGCCAGCAGCCAAGATCATCGCGAGAACACCATATATTTT. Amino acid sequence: CASSQDHRENTIYF.

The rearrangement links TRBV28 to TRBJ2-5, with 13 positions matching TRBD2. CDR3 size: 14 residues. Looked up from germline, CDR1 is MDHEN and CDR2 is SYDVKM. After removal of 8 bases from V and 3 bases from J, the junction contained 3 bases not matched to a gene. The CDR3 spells CASGLAGEEETQYF. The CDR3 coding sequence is TGTGCCAGCGGACTAGCGGGAGAAGAAGAGACCCAGTACTTC.

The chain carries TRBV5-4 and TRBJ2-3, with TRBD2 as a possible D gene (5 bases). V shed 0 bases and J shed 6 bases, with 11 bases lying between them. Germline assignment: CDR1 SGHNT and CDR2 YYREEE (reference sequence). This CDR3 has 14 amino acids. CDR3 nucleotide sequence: TGTGCCAGCAGCTTGGGCGATAGGAGGGATACGCAGTATTTT. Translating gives CASSLGDRRDTQYF.

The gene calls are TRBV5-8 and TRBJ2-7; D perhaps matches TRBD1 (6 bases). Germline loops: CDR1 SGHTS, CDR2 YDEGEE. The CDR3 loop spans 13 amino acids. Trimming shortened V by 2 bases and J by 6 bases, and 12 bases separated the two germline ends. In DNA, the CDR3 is TGTGCCAGCAGCTTTCAAAGGGGGACCGAGCAGTACTTC. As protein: CASSFQRGTEQYF.

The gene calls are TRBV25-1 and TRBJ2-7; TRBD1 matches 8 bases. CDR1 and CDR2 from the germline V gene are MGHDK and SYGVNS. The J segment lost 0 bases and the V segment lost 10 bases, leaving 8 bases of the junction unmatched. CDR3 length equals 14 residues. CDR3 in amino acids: CATQMTGVSYEQYF. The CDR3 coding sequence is TGTGCCACCCAGATGACAGGGGTCTCCTACGAGCAGTACTTC.

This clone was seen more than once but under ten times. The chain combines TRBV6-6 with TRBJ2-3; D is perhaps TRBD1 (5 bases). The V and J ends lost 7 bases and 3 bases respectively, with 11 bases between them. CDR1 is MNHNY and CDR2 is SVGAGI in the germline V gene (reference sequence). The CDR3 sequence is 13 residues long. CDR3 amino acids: CASKRGGTDTQYF. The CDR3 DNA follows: TGTGCCAGCAAAAGGGGTGGGACAGATACGCAGTATTTT.

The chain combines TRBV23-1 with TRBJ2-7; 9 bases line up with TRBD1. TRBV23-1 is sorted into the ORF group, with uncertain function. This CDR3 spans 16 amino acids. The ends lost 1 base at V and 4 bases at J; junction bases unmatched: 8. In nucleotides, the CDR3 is TGCGCCAGCAGTCAATACCCACGGGACAGGGCTTACGAGCAGTACTTC. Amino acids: CASSQYPRDRAYEQYF.

The CDR3 DNA reads TGTGCCACCTTACCGGGACTAGCTCAAATGGGCCTCTACGAGCAGTACTTC. Residues: CATLPGLAQMGLYEQYF. This chain connects TRBV28 to TRBJ2-7; the match to TRBD2 covers 9 bases. The V gene end was trimmed by 10 bases and the J gene end by 3 bases; junction bases not matched to a gene: 19. Per the germline V gene, CDR1 is MDHEN and CDR2 is SYDVKM. This CDR3 has 17 amino acids.

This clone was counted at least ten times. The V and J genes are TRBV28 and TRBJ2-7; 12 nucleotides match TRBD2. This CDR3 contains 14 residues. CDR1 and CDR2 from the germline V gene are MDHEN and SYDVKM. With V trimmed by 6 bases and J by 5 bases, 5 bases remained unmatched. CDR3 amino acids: CASRLAGGRHEQYF. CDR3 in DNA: TGTGCCAGCAGGCTAGCGGGAGGGCGCCACGAGCAGTACTTC.

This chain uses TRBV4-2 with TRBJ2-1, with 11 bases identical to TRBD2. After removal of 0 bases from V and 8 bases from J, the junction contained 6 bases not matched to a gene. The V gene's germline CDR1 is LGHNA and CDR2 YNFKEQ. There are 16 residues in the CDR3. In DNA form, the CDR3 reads TGTGCCAGCAGCCAAGATTCGGCTAGCGGGGGGTATGAGCAGTTCTTC. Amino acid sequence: CASSQDSASGGYEQFF.

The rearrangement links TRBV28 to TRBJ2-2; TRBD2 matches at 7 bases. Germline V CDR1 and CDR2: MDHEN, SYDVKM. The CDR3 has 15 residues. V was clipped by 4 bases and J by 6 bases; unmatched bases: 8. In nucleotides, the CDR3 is TGTGCCAGCAGTTCTGCGGGAGAGGTTTCCGGGGAGCTGTTTTTT. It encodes CASSSAGEVSGELFF.

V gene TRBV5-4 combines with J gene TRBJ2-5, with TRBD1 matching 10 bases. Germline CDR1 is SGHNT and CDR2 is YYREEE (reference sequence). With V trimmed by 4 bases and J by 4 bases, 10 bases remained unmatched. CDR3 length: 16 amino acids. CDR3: CASSLNPGQGPETQYF. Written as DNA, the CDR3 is TGTGCCAGCAGCCTAAACCCGGGACAGGGGCCAGAGACCCAGTACTTC.

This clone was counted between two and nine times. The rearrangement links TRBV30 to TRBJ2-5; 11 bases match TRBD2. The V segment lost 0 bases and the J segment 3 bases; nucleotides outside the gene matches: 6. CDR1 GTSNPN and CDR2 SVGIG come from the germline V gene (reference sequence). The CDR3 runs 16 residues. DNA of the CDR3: TGTGCCTGGAGTGTATGGCTAGCGGGAGGTAAAGAGACCCAGTACTTC. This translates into CAWSVWLAGGKETQYF.

The CDR3 loop is CASSLNGRAYYEQYF. The CDR3 DNA reads as TGTGCCAGCAGTTTAAACGGGAGGGCCTATTACGAGCAGTACTTC. This chain uses TRBV27 with TRBJ2-7; 8 positions agree with TRBD2. This CDR3 contains 15 residues. V was pared by 2 bases and J by 4 bases, with 7 bases of the junction left unmatched. Germline V CDR1 and CDR2: MNHEY, SMNVEV (reference sequence).

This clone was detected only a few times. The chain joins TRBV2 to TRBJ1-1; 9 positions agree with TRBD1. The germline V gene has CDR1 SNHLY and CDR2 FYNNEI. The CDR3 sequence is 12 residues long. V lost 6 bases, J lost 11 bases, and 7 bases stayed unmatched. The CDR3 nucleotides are TGTGCCAGCAGCTTGGACAGGGGTGGTGCTTTCTTT. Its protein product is CASSLDRGGAFF. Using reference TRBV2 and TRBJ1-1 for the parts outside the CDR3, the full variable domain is EPEVTQTPSHQVTQMGQEVILRCVPISNHLYFYWYRQILGQKVEFLVSFYNNEISEKSEIFDDQFSVERPDGSNFTLKIRSTKLEDSAMYFCASSLDRGGAFFGQGTRLTVV.

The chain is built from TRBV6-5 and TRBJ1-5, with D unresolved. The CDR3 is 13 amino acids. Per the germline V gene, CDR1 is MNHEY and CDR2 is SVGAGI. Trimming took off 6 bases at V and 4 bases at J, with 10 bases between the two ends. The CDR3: CASSPLENQPQHF. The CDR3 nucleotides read TGTGCCAGCAGCCCCCTGGAGAATCAGCCCCAGCATTTT.

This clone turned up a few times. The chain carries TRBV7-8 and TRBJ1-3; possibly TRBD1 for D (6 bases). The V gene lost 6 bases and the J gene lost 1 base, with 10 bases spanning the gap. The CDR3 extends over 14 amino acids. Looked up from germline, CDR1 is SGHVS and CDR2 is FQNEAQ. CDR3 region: CASSLQGSGNTIYF. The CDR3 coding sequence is TGTGCCAGCAGTTTACAGGGATCTGGAAACACCATATATTTT.